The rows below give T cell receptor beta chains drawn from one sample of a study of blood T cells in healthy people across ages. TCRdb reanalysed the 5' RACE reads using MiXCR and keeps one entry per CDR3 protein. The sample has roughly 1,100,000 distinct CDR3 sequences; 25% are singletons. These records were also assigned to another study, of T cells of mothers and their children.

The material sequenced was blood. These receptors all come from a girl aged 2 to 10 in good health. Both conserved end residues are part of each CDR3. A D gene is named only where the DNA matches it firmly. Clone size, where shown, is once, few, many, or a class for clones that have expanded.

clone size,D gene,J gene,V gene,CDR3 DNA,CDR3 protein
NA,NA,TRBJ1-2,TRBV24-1,TGTGCCACCAGTGACCCTAACAGGGTTCCTGGCTACACCTTC,CATSDPNRVPGYTF
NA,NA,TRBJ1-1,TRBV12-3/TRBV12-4,TGTGCCAGCAGCGTACAGGGTTGGACTGAAGCTTTCTTT,CASSVQGWTEAFF
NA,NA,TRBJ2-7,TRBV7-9,TGTGCCAGCAGCCCTCCAGGGTCCCCGAGCGAGCAGTACTTC,CASSPPGSPSEQYF
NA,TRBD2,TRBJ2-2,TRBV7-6,TGTGCCAGCAGCTCCCGGACTAGCGGGGACACCGGGGAGCTGTTTTTT,CASSSRTSGDTGELFF
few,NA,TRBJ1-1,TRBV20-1,TGCAGTGCTGATATGAACACTGAAGCTTTCTTT,CSADMNTEAFF
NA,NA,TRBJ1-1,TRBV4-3,TGCGCCAGCAGCCAAGATGGGCCTGCGTCAGGGATGAACACTGAAGCTTTCTTT,CASSQDGPASGMNTEAFF
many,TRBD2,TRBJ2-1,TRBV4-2,TGTGCCAGCAGCCAAGACCCCCAGTCGGGGACTAGCCCCAACCCGTTCAATGAGCAGTTCTTC,CASSQDPQSGTSPNPFNEQFF
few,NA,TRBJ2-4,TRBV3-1,TGTGCCAGCAGCCAAGAGACAGGGGAGGGCATTCAGTACTTC,CASSQETGEGIQYF
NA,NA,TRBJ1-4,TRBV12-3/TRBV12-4,TGTGCCAGCAGCCAGGAGGGGCTCGGTGAAAAACTGTTTTTT,CASSQEGLGEKLFF
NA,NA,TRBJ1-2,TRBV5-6,TGTGCCAGCAGCTTGCGCCAGGGGATCGGTGGCTACACCTTC,CASSLRQGIGGYTF